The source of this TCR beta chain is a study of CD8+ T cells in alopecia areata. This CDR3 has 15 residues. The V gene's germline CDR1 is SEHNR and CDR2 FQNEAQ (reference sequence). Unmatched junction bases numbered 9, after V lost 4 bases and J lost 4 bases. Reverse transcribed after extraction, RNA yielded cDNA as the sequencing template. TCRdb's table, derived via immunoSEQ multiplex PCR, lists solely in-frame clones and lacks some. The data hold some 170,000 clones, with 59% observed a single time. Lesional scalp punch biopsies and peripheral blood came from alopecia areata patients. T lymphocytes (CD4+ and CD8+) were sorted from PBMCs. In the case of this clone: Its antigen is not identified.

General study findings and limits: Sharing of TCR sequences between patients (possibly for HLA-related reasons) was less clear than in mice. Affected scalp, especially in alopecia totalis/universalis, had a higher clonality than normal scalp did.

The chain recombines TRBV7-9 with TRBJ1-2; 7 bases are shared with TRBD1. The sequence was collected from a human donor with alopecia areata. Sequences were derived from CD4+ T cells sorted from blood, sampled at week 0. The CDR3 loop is CASSSTAGQTYGYTF. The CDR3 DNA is TGTGCCAGCAGCTCAACGGCGGGACAGACCTATGGCTACACCTTC.